Here is one T cell receptor beta chain with its context. The record originates from a study of PD-1 blockade in classical Hodgkin lymphoma. The data were produced by immunoSEQ multiplex PCR, yet TCRdb's version contains in-frame clones alone and is incomplete. Of over 20,000 clones in the sample, just over 85% were seen once. Autologous stem cell transplantation was followed by relapse in every patient, and brentuximab vedotin exposure varied. Trimming pared 10 bases from V and 11 bases from J, leaving 21 bases between. The CDR3 has 14 residues. Looked up from germline, CDR1 is LNHDA and CDR2 is SQIVND (reference sequence).

V is TRBV19 and J is TRBJ1-6, with TRBD1 as a possible D gene (6 bases). The source was peripheral blood mononuclear cells (PBMCs), collected at baseline. The TCR comes from a human donor with classical Hodgkin lymphoma. The CDR3: CATGERGGAPPLHF. The CDR3 nucleotides read TGTGCCACCGGAGAGCGGGGGGGCGCCCCACCCCTCCACTTT. Drawing the rest from reference TRBV19 and TRBJ1-6, the complete variable domain is DGGITQSPKYLFRKEGQNVTLSCEQNLNHDAMYWYRQDPGQGLRLIYYSQIVNDFQKGDIAEGYSVSREKKESFPLTVTSAQKNPTAFYLCATGERGGAPPLHFGNGTRLTVT.